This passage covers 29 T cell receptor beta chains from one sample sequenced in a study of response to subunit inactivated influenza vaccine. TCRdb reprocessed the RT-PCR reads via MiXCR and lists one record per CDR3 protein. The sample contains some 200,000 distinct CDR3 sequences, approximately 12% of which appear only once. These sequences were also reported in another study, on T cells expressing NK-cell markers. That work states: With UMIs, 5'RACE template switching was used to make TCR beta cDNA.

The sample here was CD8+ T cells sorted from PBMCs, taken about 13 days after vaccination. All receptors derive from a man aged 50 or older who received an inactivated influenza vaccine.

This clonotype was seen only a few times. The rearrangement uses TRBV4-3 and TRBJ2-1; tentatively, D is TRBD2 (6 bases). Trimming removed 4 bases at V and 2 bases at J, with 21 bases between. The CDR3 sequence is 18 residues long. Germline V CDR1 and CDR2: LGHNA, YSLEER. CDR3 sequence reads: CASSRGSGLGDTYNEQFF. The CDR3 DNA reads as TGCGCCAGCAGCCGAGGTTCGGGACTCGGAGACACCTACAATGAGCAGTTCTTC.

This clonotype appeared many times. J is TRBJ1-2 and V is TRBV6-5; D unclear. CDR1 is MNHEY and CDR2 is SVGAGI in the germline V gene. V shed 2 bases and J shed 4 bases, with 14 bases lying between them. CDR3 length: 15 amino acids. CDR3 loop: CASSYRNPRSYGYTF. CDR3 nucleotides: TGTGCCAGCAGTTACAGAAATCCACGGTCCTATGGCTACACCTTC.

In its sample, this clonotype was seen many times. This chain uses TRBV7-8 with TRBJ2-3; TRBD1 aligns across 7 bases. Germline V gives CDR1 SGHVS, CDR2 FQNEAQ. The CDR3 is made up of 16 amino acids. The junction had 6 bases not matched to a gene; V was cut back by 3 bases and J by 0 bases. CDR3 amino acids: CASSFLGTASTDTQYF. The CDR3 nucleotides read TGTGCCAGCAGCTTCCTCGGGACAGCTAGCACAGATACGCAGTATTTT.

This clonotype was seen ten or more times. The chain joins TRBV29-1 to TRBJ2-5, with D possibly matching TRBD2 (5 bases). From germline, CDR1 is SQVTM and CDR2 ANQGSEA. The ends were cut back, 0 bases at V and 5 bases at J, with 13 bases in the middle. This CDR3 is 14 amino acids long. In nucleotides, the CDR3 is TGCAGCGTTGAAGAACGGGAAGTTTGGGAGACCCAGTACTTC. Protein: CSVEEREVWETQYF.

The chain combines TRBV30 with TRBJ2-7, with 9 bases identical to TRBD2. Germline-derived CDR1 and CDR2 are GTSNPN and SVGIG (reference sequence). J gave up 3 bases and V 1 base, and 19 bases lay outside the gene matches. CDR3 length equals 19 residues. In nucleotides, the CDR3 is TGTGCCTGGAGTGGTTGGGTAGCGGGAGTCAAAACCCGGTTCTACGAGCAGTACTTC. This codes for CAWSGWVAGVKTRFYEQYF.

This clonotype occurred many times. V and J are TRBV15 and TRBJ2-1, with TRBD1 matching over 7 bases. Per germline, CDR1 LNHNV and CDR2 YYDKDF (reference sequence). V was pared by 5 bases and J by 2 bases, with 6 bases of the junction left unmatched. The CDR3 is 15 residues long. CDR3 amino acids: CATSETGAPYNEQFF. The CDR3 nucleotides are TGTGCCACCAGCGAAACAGGGGCACCCTACAATGAGCAGTTCTTC.

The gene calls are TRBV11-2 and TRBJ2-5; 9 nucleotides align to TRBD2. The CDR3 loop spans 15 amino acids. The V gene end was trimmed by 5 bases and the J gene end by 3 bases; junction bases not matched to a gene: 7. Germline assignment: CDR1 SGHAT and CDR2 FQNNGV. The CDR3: CASSPPTSGEETQYF. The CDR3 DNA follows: TGTGCCAGCAGCCCGCCGACTAGCGGAGAAGAGACCCAGTACTTC.

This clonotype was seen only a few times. This CDR3 reads CASSLTGSDTQYF. In DNA form, the CDR3 reads TGTGCCAGCAGCTTAACGGGGTCAGATACGCAGTATTTT. V and J are TRBV7-3 and TRBJ2-3; D unclear. The V and J ends lost 0 bases and 4 bases respectively, with 5 bases between them. The CDR3 length is 13 residues. The germline CDR1 and CDR2 sequences are SGHTA and FQGTGA.

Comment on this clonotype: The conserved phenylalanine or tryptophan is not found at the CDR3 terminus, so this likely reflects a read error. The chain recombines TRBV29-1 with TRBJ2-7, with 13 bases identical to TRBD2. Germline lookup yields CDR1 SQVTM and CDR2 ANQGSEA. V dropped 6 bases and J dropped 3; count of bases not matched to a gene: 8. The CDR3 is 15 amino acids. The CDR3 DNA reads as TGCAGCGTCGACGGGACTAGCGGGACTATCTACGAGCAGTACTTA. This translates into CSVDGTSGTIYEQYL.

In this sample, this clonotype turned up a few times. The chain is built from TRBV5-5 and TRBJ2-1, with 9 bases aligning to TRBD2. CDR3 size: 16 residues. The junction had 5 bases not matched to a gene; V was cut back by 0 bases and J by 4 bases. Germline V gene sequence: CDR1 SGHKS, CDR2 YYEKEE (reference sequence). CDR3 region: CASSLDDLAGYNEQFF. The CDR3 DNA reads TGTGCCAGCAGCTTGGATGACCTAGCGGGGTACAATGAGCAGTTCTTC.

The CDR3 protein is CAIGPGLFCYNEQFF. CDR3 DNA sequence: TGTGCCATCGGCCCCGGGCTCTTCTGCTACAATGAGCAGTTCTTC. The chain joins TRBV7-2 to TRBJ2-1; no clear D. Between the trimmed V and J ends, which lost 10 bases and 3 bases, there was a span of 19 bases. This CDR3 has 15 amino acids. CDR1 is SGHTA and CDR2 is FQGNSA in the germline V gene.

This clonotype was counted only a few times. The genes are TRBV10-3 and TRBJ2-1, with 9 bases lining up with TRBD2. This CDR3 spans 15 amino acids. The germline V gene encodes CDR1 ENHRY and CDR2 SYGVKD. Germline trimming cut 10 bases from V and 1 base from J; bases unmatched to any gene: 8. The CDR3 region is CATTVSGSSYNEQFF. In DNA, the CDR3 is TGTGCCACCACGGTTAGCGGGAGTTCCTACAATGAGCAGTTCTTC.

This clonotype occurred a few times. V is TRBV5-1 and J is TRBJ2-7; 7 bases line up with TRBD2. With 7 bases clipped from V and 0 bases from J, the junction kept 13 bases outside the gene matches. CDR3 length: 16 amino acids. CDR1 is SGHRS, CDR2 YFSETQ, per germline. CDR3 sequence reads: CASSSQAGLFSYEQYF. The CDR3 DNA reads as TGCGCCAGCTCAAGCCAAGCGGGACTTTTCTCCTACGAGCAGTACTTC.

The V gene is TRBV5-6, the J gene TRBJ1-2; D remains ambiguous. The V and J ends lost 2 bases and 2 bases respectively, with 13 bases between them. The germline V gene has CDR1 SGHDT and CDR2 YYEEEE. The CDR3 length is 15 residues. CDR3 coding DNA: TGTGCCAGCAGCTTAATACAGATCCCCAACTATGGCTACACCTTC. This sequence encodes CASSLIQIPNYGYTF.

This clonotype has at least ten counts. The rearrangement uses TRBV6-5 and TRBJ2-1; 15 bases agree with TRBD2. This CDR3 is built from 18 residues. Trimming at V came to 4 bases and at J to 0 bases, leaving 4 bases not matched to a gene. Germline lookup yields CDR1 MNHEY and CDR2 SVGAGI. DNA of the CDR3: TGTGCCAGCAGTTCCGGACTAGCGGGGGGGAGCTCCTACAATGAGCAGTTCTTC. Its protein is CASSSGLAGGSSYNEQFF.

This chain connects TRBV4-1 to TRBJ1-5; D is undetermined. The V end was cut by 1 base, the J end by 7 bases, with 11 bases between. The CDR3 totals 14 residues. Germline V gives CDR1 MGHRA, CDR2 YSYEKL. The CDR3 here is CASSQAHQGQPQHF. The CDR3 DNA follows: TGCGCCAGCAGCCAAGCCCATCAAGGGCAGCCCCAGCATTTT.

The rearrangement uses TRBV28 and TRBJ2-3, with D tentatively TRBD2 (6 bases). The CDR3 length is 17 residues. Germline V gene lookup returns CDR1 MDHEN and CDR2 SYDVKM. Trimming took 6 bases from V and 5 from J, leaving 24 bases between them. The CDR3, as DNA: TGTGCCAGCAGCTGGATTAAGGAGGGAGGAGTCAAAGATACGCAGTATTTT. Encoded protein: CASSWIKEGGVKDTQYF.

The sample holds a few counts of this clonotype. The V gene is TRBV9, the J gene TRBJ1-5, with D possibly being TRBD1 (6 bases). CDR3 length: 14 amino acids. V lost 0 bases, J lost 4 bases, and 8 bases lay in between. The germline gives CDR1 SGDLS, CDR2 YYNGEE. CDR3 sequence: CASSVGQENQPQHF. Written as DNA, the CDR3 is TGTGCCAGCAGCGTAGGACAGGAGAATCAGCCCCAGCATTTT.

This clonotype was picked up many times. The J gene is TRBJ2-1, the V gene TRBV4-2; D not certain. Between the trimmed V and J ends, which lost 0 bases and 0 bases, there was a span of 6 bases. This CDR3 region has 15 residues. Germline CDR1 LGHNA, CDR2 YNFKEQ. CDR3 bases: TGTGCCAGCAGCCAAGACGGAAGCTCCTACAATGAGCAGTTCTTC. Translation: CASSQDGSSYNEQFF.

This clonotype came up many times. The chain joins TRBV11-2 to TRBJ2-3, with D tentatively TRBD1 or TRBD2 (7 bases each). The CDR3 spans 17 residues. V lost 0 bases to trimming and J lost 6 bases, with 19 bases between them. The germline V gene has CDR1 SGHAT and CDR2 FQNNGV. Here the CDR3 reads CASSLEMGRGRWDTQYF. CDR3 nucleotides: TGTGCCAGCAGCTTAGAGATGGGGAGGGGGCGGTGGGATACGCAGTATTTT.

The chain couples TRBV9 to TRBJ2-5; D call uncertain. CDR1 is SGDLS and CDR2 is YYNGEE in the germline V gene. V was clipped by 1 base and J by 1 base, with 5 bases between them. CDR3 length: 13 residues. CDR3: CASSVIAQETQYF. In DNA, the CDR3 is TGTGCCAGCAGCGTAATAGCCCAAGAGACCCAGTACTTC. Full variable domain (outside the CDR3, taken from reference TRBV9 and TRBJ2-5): DSGVTQTPKHLITATGQRVTLRCSPRSGDLSVYWYQQSLDQGLQFLIQYYNGEERAKGNILERFSAQQFPDLHSELNLSSLELGDSALYFCASSVIAQETQYFGPGTRLLVL.

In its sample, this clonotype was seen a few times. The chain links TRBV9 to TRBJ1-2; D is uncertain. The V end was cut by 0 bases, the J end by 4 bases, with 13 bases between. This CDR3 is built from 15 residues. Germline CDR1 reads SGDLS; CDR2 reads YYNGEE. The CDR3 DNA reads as TGTGCCAGCAGCGTAGGACTTGGTCAGCCCTATGGCTACACCTTC. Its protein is CASSVGLGQPYGYTF.

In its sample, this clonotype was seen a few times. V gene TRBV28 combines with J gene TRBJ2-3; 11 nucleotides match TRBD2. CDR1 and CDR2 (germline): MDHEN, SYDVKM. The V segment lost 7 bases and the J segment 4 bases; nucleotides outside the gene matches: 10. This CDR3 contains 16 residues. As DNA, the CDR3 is TGTGCCAGCAACGTCCTTAGCGGGGGGGCTGCAGATACGCAGTATTTT. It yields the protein CASNVLSGGAADTQYF.

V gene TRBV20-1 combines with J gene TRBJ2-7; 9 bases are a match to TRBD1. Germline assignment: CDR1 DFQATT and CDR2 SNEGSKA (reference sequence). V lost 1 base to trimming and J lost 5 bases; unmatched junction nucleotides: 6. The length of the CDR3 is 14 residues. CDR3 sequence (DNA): TGCAGTGCTAGAGCGGGGACAGGGACTAACGAGCAGTACTTC. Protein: CSARAGTGTNEQYF.

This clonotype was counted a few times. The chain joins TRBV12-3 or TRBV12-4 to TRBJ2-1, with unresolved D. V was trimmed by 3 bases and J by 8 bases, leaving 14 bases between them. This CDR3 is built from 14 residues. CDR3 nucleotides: TGTGCCAGCAGTTTTATCCCCCCCGGCGATGAGCAGTTCTTC. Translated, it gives CASSFIPPGDEQFF.

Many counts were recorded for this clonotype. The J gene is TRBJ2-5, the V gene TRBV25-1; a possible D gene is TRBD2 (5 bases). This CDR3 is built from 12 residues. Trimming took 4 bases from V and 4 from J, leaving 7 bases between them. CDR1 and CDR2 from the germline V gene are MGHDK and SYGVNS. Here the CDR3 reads CASSVRGETQYF. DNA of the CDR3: TGTGCCAGCAGTGTTCGGGGAGAGACCCAGTACTTC.

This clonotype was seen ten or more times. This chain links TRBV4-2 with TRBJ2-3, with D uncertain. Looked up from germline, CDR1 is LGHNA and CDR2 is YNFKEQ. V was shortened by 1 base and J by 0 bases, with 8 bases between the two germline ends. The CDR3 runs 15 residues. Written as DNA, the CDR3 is TGTGCCAGCAGCCAAGGGGTTGCCAGCACAGATACGCAGTATTTT. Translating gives CASSQGVASTDTQYF.

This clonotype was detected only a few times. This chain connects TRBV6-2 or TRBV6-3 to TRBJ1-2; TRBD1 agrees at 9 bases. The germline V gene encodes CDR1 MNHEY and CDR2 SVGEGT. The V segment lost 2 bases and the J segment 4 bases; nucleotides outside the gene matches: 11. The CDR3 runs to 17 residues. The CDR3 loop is CASSYHPDRGRGYGYTF. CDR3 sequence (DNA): TGTGCCAGCAGTTACCACCCGGACAGGGGCCGAGGCTATGGCTACACCTTC.

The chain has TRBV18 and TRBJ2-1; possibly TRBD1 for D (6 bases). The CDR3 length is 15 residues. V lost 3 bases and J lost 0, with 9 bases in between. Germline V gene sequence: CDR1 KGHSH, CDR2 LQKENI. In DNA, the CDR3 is TGTGCCAGCTCACCGAGGGGGAACTCCTACAATGAGCAGTTCTTC. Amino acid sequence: CASSPRGNSYNEQFF.